These 8 T cell receptor beta chains were sequenced from one sample in a study of T-cell reconstitution after alpha-beta-depleted transplantation in children. As it was prepared, the TCRbeta library received unique molecular identifiers. TCRdb reprocessed the PCR reads with MiXCR, giving one entry per CDR3 protein. Here the sample spans 200,000 or so distinct CDR3 sequences, 7.5% to 9.5% being singletons. The sample in question was PBMCs, mostly from graft donor cells, obtained 360 days after TCRalphabeta/CD19-depleted stem cell transplant. The receptors come from a male patient under 10 years old who had a stem cell transplant for acute myeloid leukemia, so the T cells may come from the graft donor.

This clonotype has at least ten counts. This sequence joins TRBV7-9 and TRBJ2-3, with no clear D. The CDR3 is made up of 12 amino acids. Germline V lookup: CDR1 SEHNR, CDR2 FQNEAQ (reference sequence). V lost 8 bases to trimming and J lost 4 bases, with 10 bases between them. The DNA of the CDR3 is TGTGCCAGCGGCAGGACGTCAGATACGCAGTATTTT. It specifies CASGRTSDTQYF.

The rearrangement links TRBV11-2 to TRBJ2-5, with D hard to call. The CDR3 contains 15 residues. Germline CDR1 is SGHAT and CDR2 is FQNNGV. V lost 1 base and J 1 base, leaving 10 bases between the germline ends. The CDR3 coding sequence is TGTGCCAGCAGCTTAGCCCCCTCACGCCAAGAGACCCAGTACTTC. Protein product: CASSLAPSRQETQYF.

This clonotype was picked up a small number of times. V is TRBV2 and J is TRBJ2-7, with a weak D call TRBD2 (7 bases). The CDR3 runs to 12 residues. Germline loops: CDR1 SNHLY, CDR2 FYNNEI. V was trimmed by 5 bases and J by 5 bases, leaving 10 bases between them. Here the CDR3 reads CASSRGGDEQYV. CDR3 DNA: TGTGCCAGCAGTCGAGGGGGGGACGAGCAGTACGTC.

This sequence joins TRBV2 and TRBJ2-6, with 11 nucleotides matching TRBD2. J gave up 4 bases and V 5 bases, and 7 bases lay outside the gene matches. The germline gives CDR1 SNHLY, CDR2 FYNNEI. CDR3 length: 17 amino acids. The CDR3 sequence is CASSRALAGVGANVLTF. The CDR3 nucleotides are TGTGCCAGCAGTCGCGCACTAGCGGGGGTCGGGGCCAACGTCCTGACTTTC.

This clonotype appeared many times. The gene calls are TRBV12-3 or TRBV12-4 and TRBJ1-6, with 8 bases identical to TRBD1. The CDR3 consists of 15 residues. J gave up 4 bases and V 7 bases, and 6 bases lay outside the gene matches. CDR3 bases: TGTGCCAGCACCCGGACAGGGTTGTATAATTCACCCCTCCACTTT. As protein: CASTRTGLYNSPLHF.

A few counts support this clonotype. The rearrangement links TRBV12-3 or TRBV12-4 to TRBJ1-1; D gene uncertain. The CDR3 extends over 14 amino acids. V was clipped by 5 bases and J by 0 bases, with 10 bases between them. As DNA, the CDR3 is TGTGCCAGCAGTAACAGTGAATTGAACACTGAAGCTTTCTTT. The encoded protein is CASSNSELNTEAFF.

Only a few counts were recorded for this clonotype. This rearrangement joins TRBV20-1 to TRBJ2-1; D remains ambiguous. There are 13 residues in the CDR3. The germline V gene has CDR1 DFQATT and CDR2 SNEGSKA (reference sequence). Trimming pared 2 bases from V and 6 bases from J, leaving 11 bases between. The CDR3, as DNA: TGCAGTGCTAGAACCTCGTACGGCAATGAGCAGTTCTTC. It yields the protein CSARTSYGNEQFF.

In its sample, this clonotype was seen a few times. The chain joins TRBV7-2 to TRBJ1-2, with TRBD1 identical over 9 bases. From germline, CDR1 is SGHTA and CDR2 FQGNSA. V lost 4 bases, J lost 8 bases, and 8 bases stayed unmatched. The CDR3 is 14 amino acids. CDR3 DNA sequence: TGTGCCAGCAGCTCTACGACAGGGGGTATCGGCTACACCTTC. Translation gives CASSSTTGGIGYTF. Together with reference TRBV7-2 and TRBJ1-2, the CDR3 gives the full variable domain: GAGVSQSPSNKVTEKGKDVELRCDPISGHTALYWYRQSLGQGLEFLIYFQGNSAPDKSGLPSDRFSAERTGGSVSTLTIQRTQQEDSAVYLCASSSTTGGIGYTFGSGTRLTVV.